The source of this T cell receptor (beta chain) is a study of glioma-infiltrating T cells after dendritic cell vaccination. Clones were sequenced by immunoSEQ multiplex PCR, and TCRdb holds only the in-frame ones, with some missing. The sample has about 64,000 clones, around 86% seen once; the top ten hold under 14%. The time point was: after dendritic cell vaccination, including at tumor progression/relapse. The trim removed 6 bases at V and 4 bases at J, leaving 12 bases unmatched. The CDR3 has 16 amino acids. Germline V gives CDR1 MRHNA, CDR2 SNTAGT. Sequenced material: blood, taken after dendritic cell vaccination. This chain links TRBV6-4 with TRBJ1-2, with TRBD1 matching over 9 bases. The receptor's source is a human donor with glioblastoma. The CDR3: CASSPGTGTLGYGYTF. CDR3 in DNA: TGTGCCAGCAGCCCCGGGACAGGGACCCTAGGCTATGGCTACACCTTC.